This TCR beta chain came from a study of T cell responses to AZD1222 COVID-19 vaccine. Whole-study findings and limits: The breadth and depth of Spike-specific TCRs increased once two AZD1222 doses had been given. Scientists sampled the repertoires only once the peak T cell response had passed.

TCRdb's copy holds only in-frame clones and misses some; the assay was immunoSEQ multiplex PCR. This table holds about 110,000 clones, roughly 93% found once. As for this clone: Its antigen is not known.

Germline V gene data show CDR1 as MRHNA and CDR2 as SNTAGT. The ends lost 6 bases at V and 3 bases at J; junction bases unmatched: 3. The CDR3 is 15 amino acids. The receptor was derived from an adult who received the AZD1222 COVID-19 vaccine. The chain uses TRBV6-4 and TRBJ2-2; 11 bases are a match to TRBD2. Sequences were derived from peripheral blood, sampled 28 days after the second AZD1222 dose. The CDR3 nucleotides read TGTGCCAGCAGCCGGGGACTAGCGGACACCGGGGAGCTGTTTTTT. This sequence encodes CASSRGLADTGELFF.